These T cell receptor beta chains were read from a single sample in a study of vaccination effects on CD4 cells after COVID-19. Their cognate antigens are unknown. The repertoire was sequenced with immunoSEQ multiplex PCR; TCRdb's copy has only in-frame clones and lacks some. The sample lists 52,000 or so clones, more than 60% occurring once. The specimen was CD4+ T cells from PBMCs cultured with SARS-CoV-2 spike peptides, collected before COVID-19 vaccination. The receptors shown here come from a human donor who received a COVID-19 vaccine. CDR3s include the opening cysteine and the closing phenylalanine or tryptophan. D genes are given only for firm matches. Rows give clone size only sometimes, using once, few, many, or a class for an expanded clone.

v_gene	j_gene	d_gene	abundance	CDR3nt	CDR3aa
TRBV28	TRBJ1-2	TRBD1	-	TGTGCCAGCAGTTTGGAGGACAGGGCGCATGGCTACACCTTC	CASSLEDRAHGYTF
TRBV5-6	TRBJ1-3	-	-	TGTGCCAGCAGCTTGGTCGGATCTGGAAACACCATATATTTT	CASSLVGSGNTIYF
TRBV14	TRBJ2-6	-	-	TGTGCCAGCAGCCAAGGGGTCTCCGGGTGGGGGACAAAAGGATTGGCCTCTGGGGCCAACGTCCTGACTTTC	CASSQGVSGWGTKGLASGANVLTF
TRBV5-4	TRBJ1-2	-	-	TGTGCCAGCAGCTGGGGGGTAGTGGACACCCAAGATGGCTACACCTTC	CASSWGVVDTQDGYTF
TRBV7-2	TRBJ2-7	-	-	TGTGCCAGCAGCTTAGGAAGGGACTACGAGCAGTACTTC	CASSLGRDYEQYF
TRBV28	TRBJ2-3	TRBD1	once	TGTGCCAGCAGCCCGGCAGGGGGAGATACGCAGTATTTT	CASSPAGGDTQYF
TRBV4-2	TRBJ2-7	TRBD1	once	TGTGCCAGCAGCCAAGACATGACAGGGTCTATCTACGAGCAGTACTTC	CASSQDMTGSIYEQYF
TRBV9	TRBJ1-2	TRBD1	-	TGTGCCAGCAGCTGGGACAGTGGTTATGGCTACACCTTC	CASSWDSGYGYTF
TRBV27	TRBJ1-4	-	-	TGTGCCAGCAGCCCGGGAGCAACTAATGAAAAACTGTTTTTT	CASSPGATNEKLFF
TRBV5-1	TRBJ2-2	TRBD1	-	TGCGCCAGCAGCACCAGACAGGGGGGCACCGGGGAGCTGTTTTTT	CASSTRQGGTGELFF
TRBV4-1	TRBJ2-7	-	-	TGCGCCAGCAGCCCGTGGGACCCGCCCCGGGACGCCTCCTACGAGCAGTACTTC	CASSPWDPPRDASYEQYF
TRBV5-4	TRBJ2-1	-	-	TGTGCCAGCAGCTTGAGCGCTAGCTCCTACAATGAGCAGTTCTTC	CASSLSASSYNEQFF
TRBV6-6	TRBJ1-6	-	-	TGTGCCAGCAGCCTTGGGGACTCACCCCTCCACTTT	CASSLGDSPLHF
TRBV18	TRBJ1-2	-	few	TGTGCCAGCTCACCCCGGGAGGGCTATGGCTACACCTTC	CASSPREGYGYTF
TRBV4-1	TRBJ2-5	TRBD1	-	TGCGCCAGCAGCCAAGACCCCCCCGGGACAGGGGAGGAGACCCAGTACTTC	CASSQDPPGTGEETQYF
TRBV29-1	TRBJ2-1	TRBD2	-	TGCAGCGTCGGCGGCGGGAGGGGAGGCTCCTACAATGAGCAGTTCTTC	CSVGGGRGGSYNEQFF
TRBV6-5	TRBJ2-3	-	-	TGTGCCAGCAGGCGGGACGCCGCCACAGATACGCAGTATTTT	CASRRDAATDTQYF
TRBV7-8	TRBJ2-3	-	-	TGTGCCAGCAGCCCGAGCACAGATACGCAGTATTTT	CASSPSTDTQYF
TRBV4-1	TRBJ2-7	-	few	TGCGCCAGCAGCCAAGAGGGCTTCGGACTAACCTACGAGCAGTACTTC	CASSQEGFGLTYEQYF
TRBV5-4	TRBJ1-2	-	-	TGTGCCAGCAGCTTGACATTGGGGGAGCTGGGCTACACCTTC	CASSLTLGELGYTF
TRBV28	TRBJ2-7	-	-	TGTGCCAGCAGTCGGGGGAACTACGAGCAGTACTTC	CASSRGNYEQYF
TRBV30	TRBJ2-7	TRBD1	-	TGTGCCTGGAGTGTGTCGGGACAGGGTAGTCGGCAGTACTTC	CAWSVSGQGSRQYF
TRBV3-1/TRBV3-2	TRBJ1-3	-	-	TGTGCCAGCAGCCAAGCAAACGACGGTTACTCTGGAAACACCATATATTTT	CASSQANDGYSGNTIYF
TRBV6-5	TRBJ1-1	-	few	TGTGCCAGCAGTTATTGGGGCCGCAGGTACACTGAAGCTTTCTTT	CASSYWGRRYTEAFF
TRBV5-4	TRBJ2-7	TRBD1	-	TGTGCCAGCAGCTTTAGACAGGGGGAGTCCTACGAGCAGTACTTC	CASSFRQGESYEQYF
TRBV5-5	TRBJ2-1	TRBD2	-	TGTGCCAGCAGCGGGACCGGGACTAGTGGGAATGAGCAGTTCTTC	CASSGTGTSGNEQFF
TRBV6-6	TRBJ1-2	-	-	TGTGCCAGCAGTTACCTCAGACCCTATGGCTACACCTTC	CASSYLRPYGYTF
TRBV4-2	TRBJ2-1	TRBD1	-	TGTGCCAGCAGCCCGGGACAGGGTGGCTATGAGCAGTTCTTC	CASSPGQGGYEQFF
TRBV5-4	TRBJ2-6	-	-	TGTGCCAGCAGCTTGGAAGATAGGGCTGGGGCCAACGTCCTGACTTTC	CASSLEDRAGANVLTF
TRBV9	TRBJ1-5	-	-	TGTGCCAGCGGTCGGGATCAGCCCCAGCATTTT	CASGRDQPQHF
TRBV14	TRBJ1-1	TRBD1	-	TGTGCCAGCAGCCACGTCAGACAGGGACTCTTTCGAGGCACTGAAGCTTTCTTT	CASSHVRQGLFRGTEAFF
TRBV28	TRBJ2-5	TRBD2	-	TGTGCCAGCAGTTCTGCCGGGACTAGCGGAAGGGAGACCCAGTACTTC	CASSSAGTSGRETQYF
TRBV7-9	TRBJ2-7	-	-	TGTGCCAGCAGCTTGGGTAGCCCCATCTACGAGCAGTACTTC	CASSLGSPIYEQYF
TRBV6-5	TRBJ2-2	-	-	TGTGCCAGCAGTTTTAATTCGGTGAACACCGGGGAGCTGTTTTTT	CASSFNSVNTGELFF
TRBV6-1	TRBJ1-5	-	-	TGTGCCAGCAGTGACCTTAGCAATCAGCCCCAGCATTTT	CASSDLSNQPQHF
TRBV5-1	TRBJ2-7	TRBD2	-	TGCGCCAGCAGCTTGGAGTGGGGGGGGTCAAAGTCCTACGAGCAGTACTTC	CASSLEWGGSKSYEQYF
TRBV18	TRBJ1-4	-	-	TGTGCCAGCTCACCTGTGGGGACATACGAAAAACTGTTTTTT	CASSPVGTYEKLFF
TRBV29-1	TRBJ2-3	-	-	TGCAGCGTTGGGGGTGGGAGAAGTGGCGCAGATACGCAGTATTTT	CSVGGGRSGADTQYF
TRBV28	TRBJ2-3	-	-	TGTGCCGGAGGAAGGGCCAACACAGATACGCAGTATTTT	CAGGRANTDTQYF
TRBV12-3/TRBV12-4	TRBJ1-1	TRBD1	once	TGTGCCAGCAGTCAGGGGGCACGGACTGAAGCTTTCTTT	CASSQGARTEAFF
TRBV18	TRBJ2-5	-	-	TGTGCCAGCTCACGGGGGGAGACCCAGTACTTC	CASSRGETQYF
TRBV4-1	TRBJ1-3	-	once	TGCGCCAGCAGCCATAGGTGGGACGCATCGAGCTCTGGAAACACCATATATTTT	CASSHRWDASSSGNTIYF
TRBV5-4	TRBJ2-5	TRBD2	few	TGTGCCAGCAAAGTAGCGGGGGGCAGAGGGGAGACCCAGTACTTC	CASKVAGGRGETQYF